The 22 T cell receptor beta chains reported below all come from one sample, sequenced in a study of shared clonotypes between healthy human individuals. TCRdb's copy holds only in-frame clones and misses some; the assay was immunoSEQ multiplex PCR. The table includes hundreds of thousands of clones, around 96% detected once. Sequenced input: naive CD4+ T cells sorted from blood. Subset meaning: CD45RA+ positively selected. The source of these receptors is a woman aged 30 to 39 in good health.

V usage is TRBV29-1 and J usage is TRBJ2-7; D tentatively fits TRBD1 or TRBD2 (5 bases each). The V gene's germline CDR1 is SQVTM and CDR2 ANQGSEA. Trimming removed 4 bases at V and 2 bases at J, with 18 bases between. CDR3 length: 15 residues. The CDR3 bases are TGCAGCGTTGCCGGGGTGCAGGGATTCGCCTACGAGCAGTACTTC. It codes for CSVAGVQGFAYEQYF.

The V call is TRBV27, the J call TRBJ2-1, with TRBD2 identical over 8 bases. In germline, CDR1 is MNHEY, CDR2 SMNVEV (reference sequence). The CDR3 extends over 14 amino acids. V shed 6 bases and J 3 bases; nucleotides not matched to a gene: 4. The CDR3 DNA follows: TGTGCCAGCAGCGGACTAGCAGACTACAATGAGCAGTTCTTC. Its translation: CASSGLADYNEQFF.

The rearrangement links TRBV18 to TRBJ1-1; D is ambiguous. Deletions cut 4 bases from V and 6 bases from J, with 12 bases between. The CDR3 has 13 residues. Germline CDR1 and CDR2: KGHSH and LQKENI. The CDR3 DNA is TGTGCCAGCTCACTGGCTCCGCACGCTGAAGCTTTCTTT. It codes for CASSLAPHAEAFF. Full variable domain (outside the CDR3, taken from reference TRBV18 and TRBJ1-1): NAGVMQNPRHLVRRRGQEARLRCSPMKGHSHVYWYRQLPEEGLKFMVYLQKENIIDESGMPKERFSAEFPKEGPSILRIQQVVRGDSAAYFCASSLAPHAEAFFGQGTRLTVV.

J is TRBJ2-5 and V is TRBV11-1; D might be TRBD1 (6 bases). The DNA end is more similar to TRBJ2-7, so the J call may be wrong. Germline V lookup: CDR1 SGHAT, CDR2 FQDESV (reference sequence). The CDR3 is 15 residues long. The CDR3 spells CASSYLLTGIYEQYF. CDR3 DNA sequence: TGTGCCAGCAGCTACCTCCTAACAGGGATCTACGAGCAGTACTTC.

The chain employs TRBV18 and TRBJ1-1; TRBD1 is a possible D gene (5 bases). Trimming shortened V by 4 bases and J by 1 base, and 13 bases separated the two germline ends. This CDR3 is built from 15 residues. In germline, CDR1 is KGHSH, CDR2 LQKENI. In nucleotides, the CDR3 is TGTGCCAGCTCACAATCAGGGATAGGGAACACTGAAGCTTTCTTT. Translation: CASSQSGIGNTEAFF. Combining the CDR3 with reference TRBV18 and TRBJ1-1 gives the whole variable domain NAGVMQNPRHLVRRRGQEARLRCSPMKGHSHVYWYRQLPEEGLKFMVYLQKENIIDESGMPKERFSAEFPKEGPSILRIQQVVRGDSAAYFCASSQSGIGNTEAFFGQGTRLTVV.

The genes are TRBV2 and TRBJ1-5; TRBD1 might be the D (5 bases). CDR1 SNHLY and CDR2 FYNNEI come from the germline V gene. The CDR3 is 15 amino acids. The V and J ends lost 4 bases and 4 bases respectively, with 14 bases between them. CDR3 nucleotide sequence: TGTGCCAGCAGTGGGGAAGGGACCATGAATCAGCCCCAGCATTTT. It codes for CASSGEGTMNQPQHF.

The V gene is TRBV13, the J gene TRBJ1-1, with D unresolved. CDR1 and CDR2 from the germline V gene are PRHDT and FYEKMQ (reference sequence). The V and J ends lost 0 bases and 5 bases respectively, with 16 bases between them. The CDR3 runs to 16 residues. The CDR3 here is CASSLGLINIGTEAFF. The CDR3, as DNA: TGTGCCAGCAGCTTAGGCCTTATCAACATAGGGACTGAAGCTTTCTTT.

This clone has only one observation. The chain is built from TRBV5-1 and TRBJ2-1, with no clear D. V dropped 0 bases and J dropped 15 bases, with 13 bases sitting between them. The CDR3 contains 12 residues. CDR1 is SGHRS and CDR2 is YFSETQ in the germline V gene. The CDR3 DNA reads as TGCGCCAGCAGCTTGGAACAGCCCGTAGGGTTCTTC. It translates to CASSLEQPVGFF.

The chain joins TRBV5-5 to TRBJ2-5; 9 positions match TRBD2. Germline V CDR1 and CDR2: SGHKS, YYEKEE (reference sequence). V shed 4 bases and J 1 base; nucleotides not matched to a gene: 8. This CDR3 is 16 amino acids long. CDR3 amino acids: CASSPGTSPAQETQYF. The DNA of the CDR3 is TGTGCCAGCAGCCCAGGGACTAGCCCCGCCCAAGAGACCCAGTACTTC.

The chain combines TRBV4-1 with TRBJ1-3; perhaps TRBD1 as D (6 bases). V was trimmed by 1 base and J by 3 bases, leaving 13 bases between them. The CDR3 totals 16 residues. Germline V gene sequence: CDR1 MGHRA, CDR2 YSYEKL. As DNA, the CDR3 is TGCGCCAGCAGCCAAGGCGGCAGGGGTTTTGGAAACACCATATATTTT. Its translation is CASSQGGRGFGNTIYF.

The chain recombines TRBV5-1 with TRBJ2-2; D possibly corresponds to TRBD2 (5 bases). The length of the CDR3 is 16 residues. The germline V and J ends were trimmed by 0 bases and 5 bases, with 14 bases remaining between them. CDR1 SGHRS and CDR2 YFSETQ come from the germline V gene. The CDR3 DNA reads TGCGCCAGCAGCTTGGTTCCTGCCGGGGAGACCGGGGAGCTGTTTTTT. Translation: CASSLVPAGETGELFF.

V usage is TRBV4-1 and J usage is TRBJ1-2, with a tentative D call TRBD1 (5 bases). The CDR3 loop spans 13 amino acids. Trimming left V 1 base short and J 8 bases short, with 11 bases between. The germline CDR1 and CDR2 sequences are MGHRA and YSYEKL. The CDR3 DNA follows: TGCGCCAGCAGCCAAGTGACAGTCCGAGGCTACACCTTC. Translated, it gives CASSQVTVRGYTF.

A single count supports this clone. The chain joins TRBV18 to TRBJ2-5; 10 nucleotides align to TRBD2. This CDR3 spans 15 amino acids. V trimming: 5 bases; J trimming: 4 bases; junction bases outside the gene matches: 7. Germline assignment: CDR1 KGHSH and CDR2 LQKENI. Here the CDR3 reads CASSISSGSGETQYF. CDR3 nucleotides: TGTGCCAGCTCAATCTCTAGCGGGAGCGGAGAGACCCAGTACTTC.

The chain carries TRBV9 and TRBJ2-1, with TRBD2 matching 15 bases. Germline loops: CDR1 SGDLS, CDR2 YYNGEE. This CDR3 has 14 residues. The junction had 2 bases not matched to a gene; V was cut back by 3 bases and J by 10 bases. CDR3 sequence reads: CASSGTSGRGEQFF. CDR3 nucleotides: TGTGCCAGCAGCGGGACTAGCGGGAGGGGGGAGCAGTTCTTC.

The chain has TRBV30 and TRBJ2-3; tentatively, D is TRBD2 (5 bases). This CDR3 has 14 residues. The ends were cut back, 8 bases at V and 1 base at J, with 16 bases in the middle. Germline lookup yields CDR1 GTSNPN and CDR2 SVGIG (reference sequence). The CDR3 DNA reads TGTGCCGAACGTGAGAGCGGACGCACAGATACGCAGTATTTT. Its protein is CAERESGRTDTQYF.

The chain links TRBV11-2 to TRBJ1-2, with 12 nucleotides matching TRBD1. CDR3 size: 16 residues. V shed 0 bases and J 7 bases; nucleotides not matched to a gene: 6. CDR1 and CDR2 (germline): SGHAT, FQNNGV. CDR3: CASSLELGQGAGGYTF. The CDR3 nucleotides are TGTGCCAGCAGCTTAGAGCTGGGACAGGGGGCCGGTGGCTACACCTTC.

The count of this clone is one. The CDR3 nucleotides are TGTGCCAGAAGCTTCAGACAGGGGGCAGTACGAGAGACCCAGTACTTC. Its translation: CARSFRQGAVRETQYF. The chain is built from TRBV5-3 and TRBJ2-5, with 10 bases aligning to TRBD1. TRBV5-3 belongs to the ORF category, with a function that is uncertain. J gave up 4 bases and V 2 bases, and 8 bases lay outside the gene matches. The CDR3 is made up of 16 amino acids.

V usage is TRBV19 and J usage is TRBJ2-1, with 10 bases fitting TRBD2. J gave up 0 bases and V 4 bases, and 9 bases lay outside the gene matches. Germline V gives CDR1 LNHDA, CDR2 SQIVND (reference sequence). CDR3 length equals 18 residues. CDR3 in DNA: TGTGCCAGTAGTACGGGACTAGCGATGAGCAACTCCTACAATGAGCAGTTCTTC. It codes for CASSTGLAMSNSYNEQFF.

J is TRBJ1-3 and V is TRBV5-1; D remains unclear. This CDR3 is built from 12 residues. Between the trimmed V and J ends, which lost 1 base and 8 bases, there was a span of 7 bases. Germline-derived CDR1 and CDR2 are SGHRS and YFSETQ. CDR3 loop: CASSLNGDTIYF. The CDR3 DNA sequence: TGCGCCAGCAGCTTGAATGGGGACACCATATATTTT.

The CDR3 DNA is TGTGCCAGCAGCTTAGCCCGGGACATCATTAACACTGAAGCTTTCTTT. Protein: CASSLARDIINTEAFF. J is TRBJ1-1 and V is TRBV7-9; possibly TRBD1 for D (6 bases). Germline V CDR1 and CDR2: SEHNR, FQNEAQ (reference sequence). With 0 bases removed from V and 2 bases from J, the gap between germline ends came to 13 bases. The CDR3 consists of 16 residues.

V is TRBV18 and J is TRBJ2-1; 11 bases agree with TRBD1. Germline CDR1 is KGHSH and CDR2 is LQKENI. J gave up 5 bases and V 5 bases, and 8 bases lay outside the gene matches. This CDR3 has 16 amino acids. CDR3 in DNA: TGTGCCAGCTCATCGGGACAGGGGGGTAGGCACAATGAGCAGTTCTTC. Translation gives CASSSGQGGRHNEQFF.

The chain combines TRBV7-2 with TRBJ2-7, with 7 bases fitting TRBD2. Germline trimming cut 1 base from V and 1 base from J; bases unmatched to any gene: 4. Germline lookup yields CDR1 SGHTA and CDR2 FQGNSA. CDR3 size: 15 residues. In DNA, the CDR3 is TGTGCCAGCAGCTTAGGCTTTAGCGGGTCCTACGAGCAGTACTTC. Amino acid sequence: CASSLGFSGSYEQYF.